This note documents a single T cell receptor beta chain sequence. Its cognate antigen has yet to be identified. Nothing much larger sits one base from this clone, and base qualities are not available. Library method: the immunoSEQ multiplex PCR assay. The multiplex PCR relied on a mix of 60 forward primers for TCR Vbeta segments and 13 reverse primers for TCR Jbeta segments. A multiplex PCR assay on genomic DNA amplified the CDR3 region of rearranged TCR beta genes. The Illumina HiSeq System was used to sequence the amplified TCR beta libraries as 87-base-pair reads. In the paper's pipeline: In a later analysis, tens of millions of unique TCR beta chains were counted across the approximately 640 repertoires, and roughly 10 million of these chains were shared by at least two donors. Raw reads were error-corrected and collapsed into unique sequences by a nearest-neighbor algorithm in which closely related sequences were merged to remove PCR and sequencing errors. CDR3 sequences were aligned to IMGT reference sequences to assign V, D and J gene segments. Each retained sequence needed at least a six-nucleotide match to both a V gene segment and a J gene segment. Rearrangements were called productive when the CDR3 lacked stop codons and stayed in frame with V and J; all others were non-productive. Following IMGT convention, CDR3 was defined as the stretch from the second conserved V-encoded cysteine to the conserved J-encoded phenylalanine. The earlier analysis of about 610 of the donors excluded sequences that lacked an unambiguous match to a single V gene segment. An earlier analysis of over 450 of the donors classified V segments as functional when productive rearrangements were above 56.7% and as segregating when the standard deviation between donors was above 5%. A statistical classification framework was built for diagnosing cytomegalovirus status from the catalog of TCR beta chain sequences. A later analysis assigned V and J genes by comparing TCR nucleotide sequences with IMGT/GENE-DB human TR gene sequences. In a later analysis, CDR3 sequences and most-parsimonious VDJ recombination scenarios were assigned using the TCRdist pipeline. In a later analysis, each TCR beta chain was defined by its CDR3 amino acid sequence together with its V-gene family, and reads lacking a unique V-gene family were excluded. In a later analysis, 550 to 650 highly shared, low-generation-probability nucleotide sequences were removed to address suspected cross-contamination and a sequencing artifact. For each public chain, a later analysis derived a clonal expansion index from normalized ranks of inferred template counts within each repertoire. In a later analysis, generation probabilities were computed with a VDJ recombination model fitted to out-of-frame rearrangements, and the resulting probabilities were checked against IGoR. Hypergeometric tests were used in a later analysis to score TCR-TCR, TCR-HLA and TCR-CMV co-occurrence, with a repertoire-size bias correction applied to the TCR pairs. To estimate false discovery rates, a later analysis permuted the HLA or CMV assignments 20 times. In a later analysis, co-occurring TCRs were grouped using DBSCAN, with TCRdist sequence similarity added in when clustering inside HLA-allele-positive subsets. For co-occurrence clustering, repertoires with fewer than 30,000 or more than 120,000 public chains were excluded, along with a handful of repertoires with anomalous nucleotide sharing. TCRdb stores this immuneACCESS table with in-frame sequences only. Part of the clones is absent; in the studies checked, under half of the shortfall reflects unresolved V genes, and no reason is known for the rest. V, J and clone size were drawn from that table, and D and trimming were deduced from the DNA. Recorded for this sample are fewer than 150,000 clones; around 72% of them occurred a single time. Around 14% of the sample belongs to the ten largest clones.

These data originate in a study of cytomegalovirus exposure and HLA in healthy donors (dated by TCRdb to about 2017). Study-wide context: An earlier analysis of approximately 550 of the donors reported about 250 Gb of sequence data and 117 million unique TCR beta sequences from around 200 million T cells. An early release that covered roughly 600 HLA-typed donors contained around 300 gigabases of sequencing data and around 85 million unique TCR sequences. The genetic ancestry cluster associated with self-reported Caucasian donors included roughly four fifths of the approximately 410 genotyped donors. The aim of the study was to test whether cataloging public T cell receptors could identify signatures of past pathogen exposure. Using immunosequencing, the study profiled T cell repertoires from about 650 subjects and related those repertoires to cytomegalovirus serostatus. Besides the first cohort of hundreds of subjects, a separate validation cohort made up of roughly 130 different subjects was used. To predict cytomegalovirus infection status, the study brought together high-throughput TCR immunosequencing, statistical association of individual TCRs with disease status, and machine learning. To study patterns of TCR occurrence, a later analysis re-analyzed previously published TCR beta repertoires from 666 donors and added high-resolution HLA genotyping. Rather than using new phenotypic data, the later analysis identified candidate immune exposures from TCR beta sequences and from how often those sequences occurred across donors. An earlier analysis of approximately 580 of the donors used high-throughput TCR beta sequencing to judge whether each TCR beta V gene segment behaved as functional or pseudogenic. Alongside the repertoire data, information on donor age, sex, ethnicity and CMV serostatus was compiled. A later genetic analysis used genome-wide SNP genotypes for about 60% of the roughly 700 donors, treating that subset as a discovery cohort. All discovery cohort repertoires had been generated using a single sequencing platform. Both class I and class II loci were covered by HLA typing, at four-digit resolution. The number of typed donors differed by locus: roughly 629-630 for A, B, C, DRB1 and DQB1; 500 to 550 for DQA1; over 600 for DPA1; and around 470 for DPB1. A few DR-DQ haplotypes were treated as single units for association and clustering because of strong linkage in the cohort. Across 398 genotyped donors of the cohort, an average of approximately 240,000 unique TCR beta nucleotide sequences per donor were sequenced, and 15% to 20% of those sequences were non-productive.

Broad study findings and their caveats: The classifier was reported to diagnose cytomegalovirus status with high specificity and sensitivity in both the original and validation cohorts. Specific HLA alleles were associated with 15,000 to 20,000 TCR beta sequences at a false discovery rate of 0.05 in a later analysis. In this cohort, only TCR beta chains were sequenced, and detectable features were limited by the absence of alpha or paired-chain data. Linkage disequilibrium might explain the correlated functional status among segregating V segments, but an unknown experimental factor could not be excluded. In the study, approximately 160 TCR beta chains were listed as associated with cytomegalovirus. In vitro tests confirmed that three of the cytomegalovirus-associated TCR beta chains recognize cytomegalovirus antigens. According to a later analysis, most CMV-associated TCR beta chains appeared to be HLA-restricted, and the HLA associations seemed to be driven largely by CMV exposure. In a later analysis, HLA-associated TCR beta chains showed more clonal expansion and lower generation probabilities than non-associated chains that were equally common. A cluster of highly shared sequence variants was judged likely to represent a technical artifact of the sequencing pipeline. According to a later genetic analysis, donors in an Asian-associated ancestry cluster had fewer N-insertions in productive TCRs than the approximately 630-donor mean. V-gene and J-gene trimming of TCR beta chains was associated with a missense DCLRE1C variant in a later genetic analysis, and the association was replicated in an independent cohort. While some public TCRs were present in many individuals, most TCR sequences turned up only very rarely across donors. Because HLA typing was missing for some donors at each locus, association tests included only the typed subset. Immune exposure information for the cohort was limited to CMV serostatus. When HLA alleles, especially DR and DQ, strongly co-occurred, attributing TCR associations to individual alleles was difficult. In an earlier analysis of a few hundred of the donors, most TCR beta V segments were observed in productive rearrangements about 90% or about 30% of the time, broadly matching IMGT annotations. A further reported finding was that TCR beta sequences accurately predicted the HLA-A and HLA-B alleles for most subjects in the first cohort. According to the authors, the approach could potentially be generalized to other disease states and immunological phenotypes. Several of the top co-occurrence clusters appeared to be linked to parvovirus B19, influenza, CMV and Epstein-Barr virus, according to a later analysis. Some IMGT-functional V segments, including TRBV6-2 and TRBV6-3, could not be told apart with the 87-base-pair reads, so those segments were excluded. Over 15 rarely observed V segments, including chromosome 9 orphons, were excluded from the earlier analysis of about 610 of the donors because counts were too low. Presence/absence analyses assumed roughly uniform sequencing depth across donors, an assumption that may not hold. According to a later analysis, TCR association rates differed among HLA loci, with DRB1 alleles showing the most associated TCRs and HLA-C alleles showing the fewest.

CDR1 and CDR2 were assigned from the germline V gene as MDHEN and SYDVKM. The CDR3 runs 14 residues from the cysteine to the phenylalanine. Left in the record is the CDR3 DNA by itself, 42 bases read in frame from the first base. The V end gives up 11 bases and the J end 9 bases, leaving 9 bases in the junction not matched to a gene. The cohort consisted of 600 to 750 healthy bone marrow donors. Cohort members were all nominally healthy when sampled, although unrecorded immune exposures were likely present. CMV serostatus was positive for 250 to 300 and negative for about half of the roughly 670 cohort members, and was not recorded for this donor. A peripheral blood sample was collected from each donor, and TCR beta sequencing was performed on peripheral blood mononuclear cells. The Qiagen DNeasy Blood Extraction Kit was used to extract genomic DNA from the blood cell samples.

The V and J genes are TRBV28 and TRBJ2-1, with 14 junctional bases fitting TRBD2. This sequence originates from a human donor in good health. The sequencing input was PBMCs. CDR3 sequence: CAGTSGGPSTEQFF. The DNA sequence is given as TGTGCCGGGACTAGCGGGGGCCCGTCCACTGAGCAGTTCTTC.